The rows below give T cell receptor beta chains drawn from one sample of a study of blood T cell repertoires in COVID-19. Sequencing used immunoSEQ multiplex PCR; TCRdb keeps in-frame clones, though not all of them. Altogether hundreds of thousands of clones are present, 80% to 90% being singletons, with the ten largest covering roughly 1%. The sequencing input was PBMCs or T cells enriched from blood (not recorded which). These receptors all come from a man aged 18 to 35 who had recovered from COVID-19. The conserved cysteine and the conserved F or W are not part of the CDR3 here. Each record gives: V gene, J gene, CDR3 length, CDR3 protein.

v_gene: TRBV5-6
j_gene: TRBJ2-7
len: 12
CDR3aa: ASRGAGASYEQY

v_gene: TRBV6-2/TRBV6-3
j_gene: TRBJ1-1
len: 13
CDR3aa: ASSYPITGSGEAF

v_gene: TRBV18
j_gene: TRBJ2-7
len: 12
CDR3aa: ASSPLGTDYEQY

v_gene: TRBV11-2
j_gene: TRBJ2-7
len: 12
CDR3aa: ASSLDRVAYEQY

v_gene: TRBV6-5
j_gene: TRBJ1-2
len: 10
CDR3aa: ASTYRGYGYT

v_gene: TRBV9
j_gene: TRBJ1-5
len: 14
CDR3aa: ASSAKRGQFLRPQH

v_gene: TRBV3-1/TRBV3-2
j_gene: TRBJ1-1
len: 12
CDR3aa: ASSQDPSRGEAF

v_gene: TRBV7-2
j_gene: TRBJ1-1
len: 10
CDR3aa: ASSPGQQEAF

v_gene: TRBV7-9
j_gene: TRBJ1-5
len: 11
CDR3aa: ASSLGGGQPQH

v_gene: TRBV30
j_gene: TRBJ1-3
len: 10
CDR3aa: AWSGGSNTIY

v_gene: TRBV3-1/TRBV3-2
j_gene: TRBJ1-5
len: 12
CDR3aa: ASSQELSDQPQH

v_gene: TRBV3-1/TRBV3-2
j_gene: TRBJ2-7
len: 12
CDR3aa: ASSLGTDPYEQY

v_gene: TRBV19
j_gene: TRBJ2-7
len: 10
CDR3aa: ASTDSTYEQY

v_gene: TRBV7-3
j_gene: TRBJ1-3
len: 11
CDR3aa: ASSSGWGNTIY

v_gene: TRBV2
j_gene: TRBJ2-1
len: 13
CDR3aa: ASRQGEGSYNEQF

v_gene: TRBV3-1/TRBV3-2
j_gene: TRBJ1-3
len: 13
CDR3aa: ASSPTGSSGNTIY

v_gene: TRBV19
j_gene: TRBJ2-7
len: 11
CDR3aa: ASRGPSSYEQY

v_gene: TRBV11-2
j_gene: TRBJ1-2
len: 13
CDR3aa: ASSQGMRGFYGYT

v_gene: TRBV2
j_gene: TRBJ1-5
len: 12
CDR3aa: ASSGGQGYQPQH

v_gene: TRBV5-5
j_gene: TRBJ1-2
len: 11
CDR3aa: ASSFTVNYGYT

v_gene: TRBV11-2
j_gene: TRBJ1-2
len: 12
CDR3aa: ASSLAPQGSGYT

v_gene: TRBV24-1
j_gene: TRBJ2-1
len: 15
CDR3aa: ATSDFRQGGSYNEQF

v_gene: TRBV19
j_gene: TRBJ1-1
len: 11
CDR3aa: ASSIAGDTEAF

v_gene: TRBV12-3/TRBV12-4
j_gene: TRBJ1-1
len: 11
CDR3aa: ASSRQGLTEAF

v_gene: TRBV4-1
j_gene: TRBJ1-1
len: 12
CDR3aa: ASSQVGGRTEAF

v_gene: TRBV7-8
j_gene: TRBJ1-3
len: 16
CDR3aa: ASSLTVQGPGSGNTIY

v_gene: TRBV25-1
j_gene: TRBJ2-1
len: 16
CDR3aa: ASSESPGTGVTYNEQF

v_gene: TRBV3-1/TRBV3-2
j_gene: TRBJ2-7
len: 12
CDR3aa: ASSSSGSVYEQY

v_gene: TRBV19
j_gene: TRBJ2-1
len: 11
CDR3aa: ASRTGNGKEQF

v_gene: TRBV6-1
j_gene: TRBJ2-4
len: 11
CDR3aa: ASSEGTGGPQY

v_gene: TRBV9
j_gene: TRBJ2-3
len: 14
CDR3aa: ASSATSGGRVDTQY

v_gene: TRBV19
j_gene: TRBJ1-2
len: 12
CDR3aa: ASKKEGTAYGYT

v_gene: TRBV2
j_gene: TRBJ1-3
len: 12
CDR3aa: ASSPGTVGNTIY

v_gene: TRBV5-6
j_gene: TRBJ1-6
len: 11
CDR3aa: ASSPRPLGTLH

v_gene: TRBV3-1/TRBV3-2
j_gene: TRBJ1-6
len: 11
CDR3aa: ASSQVENSPLH

v_gene: TRBV9
j_gene: TRBJ2-7
len: 14
CDR3aa: ASSVASGQGAYEQY

v_gene: TRBV27
j_gene: TRBJ1-2
len: 12
CDR3aa: ASSLSGELYGYT

v_gene: TRBV15
j_gene: TRBJ2-3
len: 16
CDR3aa: ATSRPSPGTGRTDTQY

v_gene: TRBV27
j_gene: TRBJ2-1
len: 13
CDR3aa: ASSPTGTGGHEQF

v_gene: TRBV7-9
j_gene: TRBJ2-3
len: 15
CDR3aa: ASSLAVGAGVTDTQY

v_gene: TRBV15
j_gene: TRBJ2-3
len: 14
CDR3aa: ATSRVAGVSTDTQY

v_gene: TRBV7-9
j_gene: TRBJ1-2
len: 13
CDR3aa: ASSLNGGQGEGYT

v_gene: TRBV6-4
j_gene: TRBJ1-6
len: 13
CDR3aa: ASSDDGTGTSPLH

v_gene: TRBV14
j_gene: TRBJ1-2
len: 10
CDR3aa: ASGTGSLSYT

v_gene: TRBV4-1
j_gene: TRBJ2-2
len: 14
CDR3aa: ASSQGFTSATGELF

v_gene: TRBV20-1
j_gene: TRBJ1-4
len: 9
CDR3aa: SLQGNEKLF

v_gene: TRBV30
j_gene: TRBJ2-4
len: 15
CDR3aa: AWSVPEEPLAKNIQY

v_gene: TRBV12-5
j_gene: TRBJ1-5
len: 15
CDR3aa: ASGSYRDRGSNQPQH

v_gene: TRBV11-3
j_gene: TRBJ2-1
len: 12
CDR3aa: ASSLDATYNEQF

v_gene: TRBV28
j_gene: TRBJ1-4
len: 17
CDR3aa: ASSSPLRVGTFGSRELF

v_gene: TRBV7-9
j_gene: TRBJ2-2
len: 13
CDR3aa: ASSHPTGEAGELF

v_gene: TRBV11-2
j_gene: TRBJ1-5
len: 12
CDR3aa: ASSPSGDQSPQH